This TCR beta chain was captured by sequencing in a study of blood T cell repertoires in COVID-19. The CDR3 runs to 13 residues. V lost 3 bases and J lost 3, with 8 bases in between. Germline lookup yields CDR1 SEHNR and CDR2 FQNEAQ (reference sequence). The data were produced by immunoSEQ multiplex PCR, yet TCRdb's version contains in-frame clones alone and is incomplete. The table records some 290,000 clones, approximately 91% of them present only once. The receptor's source is a woman aged 25 to 45 who had been exposed to COVID-19. The rearrangement links TRBV7-9 to TRBJ2-5; perhaps TRBD1 as D (6 bases). The specimen was PBMCs or T cells enriched from blood (not recorded which). CDR3 nucleotide sequence: TGTGCCAGCAGCTTCCCAGGGGAAGAGACCCAGTACTTC. It specifies CASSFPGEETQYF.